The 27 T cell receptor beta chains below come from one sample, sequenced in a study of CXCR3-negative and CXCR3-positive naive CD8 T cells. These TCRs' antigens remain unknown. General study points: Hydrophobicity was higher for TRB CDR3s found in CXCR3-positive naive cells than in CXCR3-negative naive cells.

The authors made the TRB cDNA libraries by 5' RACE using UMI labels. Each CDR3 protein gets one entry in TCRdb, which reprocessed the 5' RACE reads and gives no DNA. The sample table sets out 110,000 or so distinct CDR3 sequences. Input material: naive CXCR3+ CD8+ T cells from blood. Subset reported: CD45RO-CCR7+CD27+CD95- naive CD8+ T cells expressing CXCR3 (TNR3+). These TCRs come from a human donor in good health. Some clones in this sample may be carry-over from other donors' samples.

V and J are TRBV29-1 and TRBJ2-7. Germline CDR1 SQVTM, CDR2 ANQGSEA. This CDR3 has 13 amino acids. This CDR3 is CSVVGSDSYEQYF.

The CDR3 loop reads CASTITGGRNEQFF. The V and J genes are TRBV27 and TRBJ2-1; TCRdb returns TRBD2, unconfirmable since there is no DNA. The V gene's germline CDR1 is MNHEY and CDR2 SMNVEV (reference sequence). The CDR3 has 14 amino acids.

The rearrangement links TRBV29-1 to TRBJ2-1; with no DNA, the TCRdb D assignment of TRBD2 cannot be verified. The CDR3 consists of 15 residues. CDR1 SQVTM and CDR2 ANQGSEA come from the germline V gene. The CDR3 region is CSVERLAGDYNEQFF.

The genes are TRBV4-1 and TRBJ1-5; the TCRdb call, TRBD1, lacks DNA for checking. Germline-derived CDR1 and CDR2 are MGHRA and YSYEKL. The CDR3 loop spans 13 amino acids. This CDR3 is CASSIGGNQPQHF.

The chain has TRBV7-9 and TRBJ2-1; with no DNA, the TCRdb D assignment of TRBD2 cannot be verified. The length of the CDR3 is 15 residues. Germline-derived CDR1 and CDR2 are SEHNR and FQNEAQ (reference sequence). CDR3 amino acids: CASSSSAEYNNEQFF.

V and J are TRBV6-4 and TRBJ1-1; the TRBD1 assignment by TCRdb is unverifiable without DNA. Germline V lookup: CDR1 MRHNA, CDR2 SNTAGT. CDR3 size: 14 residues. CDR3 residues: CASSVDRDHTEAFF.

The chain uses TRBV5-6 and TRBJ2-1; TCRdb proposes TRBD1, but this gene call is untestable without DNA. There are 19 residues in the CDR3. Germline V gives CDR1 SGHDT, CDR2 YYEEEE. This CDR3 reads CASSFKAGAMGVSYNEQFF.

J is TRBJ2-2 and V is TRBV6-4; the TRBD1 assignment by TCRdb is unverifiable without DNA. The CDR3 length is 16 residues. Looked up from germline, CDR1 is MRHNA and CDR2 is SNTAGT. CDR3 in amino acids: CASSDSSRDLTGELFF.

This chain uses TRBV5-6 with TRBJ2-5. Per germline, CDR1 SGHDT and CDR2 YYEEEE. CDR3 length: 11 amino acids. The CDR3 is CASSLDETQYF.

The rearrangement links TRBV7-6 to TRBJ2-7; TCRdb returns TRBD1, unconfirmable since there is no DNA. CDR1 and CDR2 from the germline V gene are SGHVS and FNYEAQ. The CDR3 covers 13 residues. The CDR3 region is CASTPGGSNEQYF.

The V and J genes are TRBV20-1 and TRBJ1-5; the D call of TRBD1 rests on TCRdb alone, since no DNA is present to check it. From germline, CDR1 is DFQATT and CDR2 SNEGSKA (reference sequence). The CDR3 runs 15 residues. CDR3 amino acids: CSAEAGTTSNQPQHF.

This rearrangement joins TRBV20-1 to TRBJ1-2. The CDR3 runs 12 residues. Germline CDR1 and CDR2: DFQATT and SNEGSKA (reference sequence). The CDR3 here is CSARVEDYGYTF.

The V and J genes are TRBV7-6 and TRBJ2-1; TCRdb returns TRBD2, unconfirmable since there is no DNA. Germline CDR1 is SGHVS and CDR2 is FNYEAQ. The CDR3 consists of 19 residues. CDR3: CASSLVILAGGPWGVEQFF.

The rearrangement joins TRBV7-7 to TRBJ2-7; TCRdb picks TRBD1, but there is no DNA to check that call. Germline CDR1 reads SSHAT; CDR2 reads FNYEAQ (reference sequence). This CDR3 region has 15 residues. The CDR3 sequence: CASSYGQGDSYEQYF.

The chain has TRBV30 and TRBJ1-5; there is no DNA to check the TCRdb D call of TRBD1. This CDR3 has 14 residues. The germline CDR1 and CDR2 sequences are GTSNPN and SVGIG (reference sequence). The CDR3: CAWREGQNNQPQHF.

The CDR3: CASSLSTSGNEQYF. The rearrangement links TRBV5-1 to TRBJ2-7; the TRBD2 assignment by TCRdb is unverifiable without DNA. Germline CDR1 SGHRS, CDR2 YFSETQ. The CDR3 runs 14 residues.

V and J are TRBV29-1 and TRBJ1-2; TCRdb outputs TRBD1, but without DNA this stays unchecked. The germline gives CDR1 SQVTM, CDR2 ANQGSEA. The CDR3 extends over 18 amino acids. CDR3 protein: CSVEGLDGDRDPSYGYTF.

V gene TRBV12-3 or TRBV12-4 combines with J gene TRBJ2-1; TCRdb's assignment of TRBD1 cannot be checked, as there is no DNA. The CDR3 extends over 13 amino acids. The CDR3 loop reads CASSPITGSEQFF.

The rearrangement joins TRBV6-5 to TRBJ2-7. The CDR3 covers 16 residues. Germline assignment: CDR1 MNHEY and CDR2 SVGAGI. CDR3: CASSVPLGASDYEQYF.

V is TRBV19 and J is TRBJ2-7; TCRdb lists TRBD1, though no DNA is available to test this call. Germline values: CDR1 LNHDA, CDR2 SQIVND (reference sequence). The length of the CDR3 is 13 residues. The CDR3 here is CASSIGTGNEQYF.

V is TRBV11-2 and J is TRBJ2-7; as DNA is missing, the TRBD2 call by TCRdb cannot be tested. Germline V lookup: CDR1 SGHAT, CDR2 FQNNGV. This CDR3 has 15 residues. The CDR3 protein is CASSLGLAGGFEQYF.

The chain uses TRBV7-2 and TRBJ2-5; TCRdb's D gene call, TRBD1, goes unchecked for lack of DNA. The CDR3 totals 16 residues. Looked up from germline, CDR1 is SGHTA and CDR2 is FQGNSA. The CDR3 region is CASSLDSFAGDETQYF.

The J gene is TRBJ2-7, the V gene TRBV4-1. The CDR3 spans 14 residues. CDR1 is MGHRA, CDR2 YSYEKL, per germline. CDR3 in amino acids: CASSHQDSPYEQYF.

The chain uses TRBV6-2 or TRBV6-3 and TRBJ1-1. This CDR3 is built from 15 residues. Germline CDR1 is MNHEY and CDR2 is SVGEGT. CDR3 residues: CASRQFPTVNTEAFF.

The CDR3 is CASSPLGGQRLSDSPLHF. The chain links TRBV6-2 or TRBV6-3 to TRBJ1-6; TCRdb indicates TRBD1, and absent DNA this call remains unverified. The CDR3 has 18 residues. Germline lookup yields CDR1 MNHEY and CDR2 SVGEGT.

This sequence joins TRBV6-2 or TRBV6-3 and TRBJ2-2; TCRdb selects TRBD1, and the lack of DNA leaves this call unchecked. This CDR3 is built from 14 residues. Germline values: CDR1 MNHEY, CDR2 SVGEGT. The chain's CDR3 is CASSTGTDNGELFF.

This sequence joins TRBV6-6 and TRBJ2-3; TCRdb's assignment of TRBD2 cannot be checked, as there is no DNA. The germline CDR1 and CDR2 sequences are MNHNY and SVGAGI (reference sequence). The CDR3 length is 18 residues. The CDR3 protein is CASSSSTFSGIIADTQYF.